This record looks at one TCR beta chain sequence and its context. Assay: immunoSEQ multiplex PCR; the TCRdb copy retains only in-frame clones and omits some. The table includes about 240,000 clones, approximately 90% detected once. These data belong to a study of blood T cell repertoires in COVID-19. Study context: Some COVID-19 samples were acute and others convalescent; all came from the United States, Italy and Spain. PBMCs, B-cell-depleted T cells, or T cells provided the cDNA or gDNA that made up the material.

In assigning cohorts, the study relied on participant-reported clinical history. Trimming removed 0 bases from V and 8 bases from J, with 14 bases in between. This CDR3 is 15 amino acids long. The germline V gene encodes CDR1 LGHNA and CDR2 YNFKEQ. This clonotype was obtained from a woman aged 25 to 39 with acute COVID-19. Sequenced material: PBMCs or T cells enriched from blood (not recorded which). The chain uses TRBV4-2 and TRBJ2-1; a weak D match, TRBD1 (6 bases). Here the CDR3 reads CASSQDPAGADEQFF. The CDR3 bases are TGTGCCAGCAGCCAAGACCCGGCAGGGGCCGATGAGCAGTTCTTC.